The T cell receptor beta chain described here comes from a study of shared clonotypes between healthy human individuals. The assay was immunoSEQ multiplex PCR, and TCRdb's table has in-frame clones only and misses some. The sample has some 500,000 clones, approximately 79% seen once. The sample was PBMCs. The clonotype was recovered from a woman aged 40 to 50 in good health. Some clones in this sample may be carry-over from other donors' samples.

The CDR3 here is CASRSGGEDTQYF. The CDR3 coding sequence is TGTGCCAGCAGGTCGGGGGGGGAAGATACGCAGTATTTT. The chain employs TRBV2 and TRBJ2-3; 8 nucleotides agree with TRBD2. The CDR3 has 13 amino acids. Trimming at V came to 6 bases and at J to 5 bases, leaving 4 bases not matched to a gene. From germline, CDR1 is SNHLY and CDR2 FYNNEI.